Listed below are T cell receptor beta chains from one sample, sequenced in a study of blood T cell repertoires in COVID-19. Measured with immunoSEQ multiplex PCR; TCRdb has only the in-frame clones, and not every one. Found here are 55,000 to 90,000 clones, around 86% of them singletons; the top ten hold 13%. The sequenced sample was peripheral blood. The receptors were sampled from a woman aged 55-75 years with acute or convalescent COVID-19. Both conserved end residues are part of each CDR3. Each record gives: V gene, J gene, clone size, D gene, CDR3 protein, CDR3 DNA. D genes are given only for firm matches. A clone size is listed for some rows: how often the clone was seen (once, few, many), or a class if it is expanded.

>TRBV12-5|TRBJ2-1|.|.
CASGLVQGYNEQFF
TGTGCTAGTGGTTTGGTACAGGGCTACAATGAGCAGTTCTTC
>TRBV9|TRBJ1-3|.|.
CASRDSGNTIYF
TGTGCCAGCAGGGACAGTGGAAACACCATATATTTT
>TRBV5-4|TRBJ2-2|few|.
CASSSARATGELFF
TGTGCCAGCAGCTCGGCGAGGGCCACCGGGGAGCTGTTTTTT
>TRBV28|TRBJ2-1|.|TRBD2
CASSLGLVSDEQFF
TGTGCCAGCAGTCTAGGACTAGTTTCCGATGAGCAGTTCTTC
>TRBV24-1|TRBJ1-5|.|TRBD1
CATRTGGPQPQHF
TGTGCCACCAGGACAGGGGGTCCCCAGCCCCAGCATTTT
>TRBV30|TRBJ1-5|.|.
CAWNSGSNQPQHF
TGTGCCTGGAATAGCGGGAGCAATCAGCCCCAGCATTTT
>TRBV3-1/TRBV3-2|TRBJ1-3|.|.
CASSQGGSGNTIYF
TGTGCCAGCAGCCAGGGAGGGTCTGGAAACACCATATATTTT
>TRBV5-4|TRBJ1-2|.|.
CASSLETSAAGYTF
TGTGCCAGCAGCTTGGAAACATCGGCGGCCGGCTACACCTTC
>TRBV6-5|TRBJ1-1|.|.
CASKESPSHTEAFF
TGTGCCAGCAAAGAGAGTCCGAGCCACACTGAAGCTTTCTTT
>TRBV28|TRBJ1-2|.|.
CASSLPFWAAVNYGYTF
TGTGCCAGCAGTCTGCCTTTCTGGGCAGCGGTTAACTATGGCTACACCTTC
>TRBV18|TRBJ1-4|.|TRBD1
CASSPTGVEKLFF
TGTGCCAGCTCCCCGACAGGGGTTGAAAAACTGTTTTTT
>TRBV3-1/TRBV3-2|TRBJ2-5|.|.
CASSSWAGEETQYF
TGTGCCAGCAGCTCCTGGGCTGGGGAGGAGACCCAGTACTTC
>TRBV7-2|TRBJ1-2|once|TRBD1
CASSHTDRGNLNYGYTF
TGTGCCAGCAGTCATACGGACAGGGGCAACCTTAACTATGGCTACACCTTC
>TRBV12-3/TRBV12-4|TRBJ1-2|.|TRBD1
CASRPAEQGGYTF
TGTGCCAGCAGACCGGCTGAACAGGGGGGCTACACCTTC
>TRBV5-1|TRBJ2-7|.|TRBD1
CASSIQGIKDEQYF
TGCGCCAGCAGCATACAGGGGATCAAGGACGAGCAGTACTTC
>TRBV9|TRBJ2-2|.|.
CASSVDRRDNTGELFF
TGTGCCAGCAGCGTAGATCGCAGGGACAATACCGGGGAGCTGTTTTTT
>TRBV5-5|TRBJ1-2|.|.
CASSLSLPTADYGYTF
TGTGCCAGCAGCTTGTCCCTACCGACAGCAGACTATGGCTACACCTTC
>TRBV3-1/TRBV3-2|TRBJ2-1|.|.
CASSPPGLAYNEQFF
TGTGCCAGCAGCCCCCCGGGACTGGCCTACAATGAGCAGTTCTTC
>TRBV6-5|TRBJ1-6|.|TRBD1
CASSPGQGVSPLHF
TGTGCCAGCAGCCCCGGACAGGGCGTTTCACCCCTCCACTTT
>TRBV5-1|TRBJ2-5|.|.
CASSLGSGGTQYF
TGCGCCAGCAGCTTGGGAAGTGGCGGGACCCAGTACTTC
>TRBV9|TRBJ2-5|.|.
CASSVGGQETQYF
TGTGCCAGCAGCGTAGGCGGACAAGAGACCCAGTACTTC
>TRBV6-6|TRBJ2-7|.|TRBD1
CASRGTGGSYEQYF
TGTGCCAGCAGGGGGACAGGGGGTTCCTACGAGCAGTACTTC
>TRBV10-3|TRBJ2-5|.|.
CAISGGREETQYF
TGTGCCATCAGTGGTGGGAGAGAAGAGACCCAGTACTTC
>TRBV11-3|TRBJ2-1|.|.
CASSLNLYNEQFF
TGTGCCAGCAGCTTAAACTTATACAATGAGCAGTTCTTC
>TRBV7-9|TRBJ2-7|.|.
CASRMMGADEQYF
TGTGCCAGCAGAATGATGGGAGCCGACGAGCAGTACTTC
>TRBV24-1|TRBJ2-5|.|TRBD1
CATSDSTGARLETQYF
TGTGCCACCAGTGATTCGACAGGGGCCCGCTTGGAGACCCAGTACTTC
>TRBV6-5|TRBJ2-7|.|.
CASEQGRMYEQYF
TGTGCCAGCGAGCAGGGGCGGATGTACGAGCAGTACTTC
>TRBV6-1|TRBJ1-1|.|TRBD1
CASSELAGRGRTEAFF
TGTGCCAGCAGTGAATTGGCCGGCAGGGGGAGGACTGAAGCTTTCTTT
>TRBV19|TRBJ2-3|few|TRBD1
CASSKGGQGATDTQYF
TGTGCCAGTAGTAAGGGGGGACAGGGGGCCACAGATACGCAGTATTTT
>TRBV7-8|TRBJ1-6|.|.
CASSIGSYNSPLHF
TGTGCCAGCAGCATCGGCTCCTATAATTCACCCCTCCACTTT
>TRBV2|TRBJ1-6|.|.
CASSGIRGDSPLHF
TGTGCCAGCAGTGGCATCCGGGGGGATTCACCCCTCCACTTT
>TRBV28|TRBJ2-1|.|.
CASSLTRNEQFF
TGTGCCAGCAGTCTTACTAGGAATGAGCAGTTCTTC
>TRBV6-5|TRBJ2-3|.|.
CASSSLSGGDTQYF
TGTGCCAGCAGTTCCCTCAGCGGAGGGGATACGCAGTATTTT
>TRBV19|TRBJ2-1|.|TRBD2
CASSSLLAGGDEQFF
TGTGCCAGTAGTTCACTACTAGCGGGGGGGGATGAGCAGTTCTTC
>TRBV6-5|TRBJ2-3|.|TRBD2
CASRVSGGAIQAQYF
TGTGCCAGCAGGGTTAGCGGGGGGGCAATTCAGGCGCAGTATTTT
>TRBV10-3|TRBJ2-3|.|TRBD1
CATTRGRHTDTQYF
TGTGCCACCACCAGGGGGCGGCACACAGATACGCAGTATTTT
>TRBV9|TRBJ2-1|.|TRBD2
CASSVDRAGTHNEQFF
TGTGCCAGCAGCGTAGATCGAGCGGGGACCCACAATGAGCAGTTCTTC
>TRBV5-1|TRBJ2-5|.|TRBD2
CASSLMAGGGETQYF
TGCGCCAGCAGCTTGATGGCGGGGGGTGGAGAGACCCAGTACTTC
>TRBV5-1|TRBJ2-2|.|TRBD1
CASSLRQGSTGELFF
TGCGCCAGCAGCTTGAGACAGGGATCCACCGGGGAGCTGTTTTTT
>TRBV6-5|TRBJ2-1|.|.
CASRTQVSSYNEQFF
TGTGCCAGCAGGACACAGGTTAGCTCCTACAATGAGCAGTTCTTC
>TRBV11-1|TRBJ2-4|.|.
CASSPHERIQYF
TGTGCCAGCAGCCCTCACGAGAGGATTCAGTACTTC
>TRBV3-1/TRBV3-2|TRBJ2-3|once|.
CASSLGLTDTQYF
TGTGCCAGCAGCCTGGGACTTACAGATACGCAGTATTTT
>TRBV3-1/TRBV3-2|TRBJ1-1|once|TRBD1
CASRPGTVNTEAFF
TGTGCCAGCAGGCCAGGGACAGTCAACACTGAAGCTTTCTTT
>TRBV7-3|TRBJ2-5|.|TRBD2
CASSSGTRGIQETQYF
TGTGCCAGCAGCTCCGGGACTAGAGGGATCCAAGAGACCCAGTACTTC
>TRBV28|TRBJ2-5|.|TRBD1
CASRNPRQGLQETQYF
TGTGCCAGCCGAAACCCCCGACAGGGGCTACAAGAGACCCAGTACTTC
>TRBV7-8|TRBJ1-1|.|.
CASSLNSMNTEAFF
TGTGCCAGCAGCTTAAATTCCATGAACACTGAAGCTTTCTTT
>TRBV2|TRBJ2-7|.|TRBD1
CASHPGQGVYEQYF
TGTGCCAGCCATCCGGGACAGGGGGTTTACGAGCAGTACTTC
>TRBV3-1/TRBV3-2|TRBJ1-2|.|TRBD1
CASRDRGESGYTF
TGTGCCAGCAGAGACAGGGGGGAGAGTGGCTACACCTTC
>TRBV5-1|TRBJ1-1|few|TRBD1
CASSILGTGNTEAFF
TGCGCCAGCAGCATACTAGGGACAGGAAACACTGAAGCTTTCTTT
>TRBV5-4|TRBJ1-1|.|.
CASRLNTEAFF
TGTGCCAGCAGACTTAACACTGAAGCTTTCTTT
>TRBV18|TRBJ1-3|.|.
CASSPRILDTSGNTIYF
TGTGCCAGCTCACCACGTATCCTGGACACCTCTGGAAACACCATATATTTT
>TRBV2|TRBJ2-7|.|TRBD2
CASSEGASGGDEQYF
TGTGCCAGCAGTGAAGGGGCTAGCGGGGGGGATGAGCAGTACTTC
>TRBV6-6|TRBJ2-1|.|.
CASSLEGNEQFF
TGTGCCAGCAGTCTGGAGGGCAATGAGCAGTTCTTC